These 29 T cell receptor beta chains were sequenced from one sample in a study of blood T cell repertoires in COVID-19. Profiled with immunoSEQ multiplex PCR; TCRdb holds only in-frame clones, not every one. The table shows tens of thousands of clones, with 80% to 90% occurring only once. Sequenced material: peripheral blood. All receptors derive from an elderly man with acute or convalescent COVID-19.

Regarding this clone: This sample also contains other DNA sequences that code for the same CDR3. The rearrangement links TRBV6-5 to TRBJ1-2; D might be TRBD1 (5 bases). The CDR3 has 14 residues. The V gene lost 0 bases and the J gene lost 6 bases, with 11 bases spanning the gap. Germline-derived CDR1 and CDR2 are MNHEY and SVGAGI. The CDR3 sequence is CASSYSAGGNGYTF. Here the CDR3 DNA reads TGTGCCAGCAGTTACTCGGCGGGGGGGAATGGCTACACCTTC.

CDR3 loop: CASSLNGELFF. The CDR3 nucleotides read TGTGCCAGCAGTTTAAACGGGGAGCTGTTTTTT. The chain joins TRBV6-1 to TRBJ2-2; D not certain. The CDR3 is 11 amino acids. The germline gives CDR1 MNHNS, CDR2 SASEGT. V lost 5 bases, J lost 7 bases, and 5 bases lay in between.

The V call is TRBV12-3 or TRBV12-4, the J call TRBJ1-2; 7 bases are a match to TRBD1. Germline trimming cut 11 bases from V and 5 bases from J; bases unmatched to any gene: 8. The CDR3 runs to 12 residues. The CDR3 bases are TGTGCCTGCCAGGGACAGCAGTATGGCTACACCTTC. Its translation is CACQGQQYGYTF.

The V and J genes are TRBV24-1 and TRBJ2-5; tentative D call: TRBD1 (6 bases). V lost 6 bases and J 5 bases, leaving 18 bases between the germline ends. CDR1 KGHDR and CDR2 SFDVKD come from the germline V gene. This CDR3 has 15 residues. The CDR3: CATSSNLAGEETQYF. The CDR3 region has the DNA TGTGCCACCAGTAGCAACCTGGCAGGGGAGGAGACCCAGTACTTC.

This CDR3 reads CASSTTGPGATNEKLFF. In nucleotides, the CDR3 is TGCGCCAGCAGCACGACAGGGCCCGGTGCAACTAATGAAAAACTGTTTTTT. The rearrangement uses TRBV5-1 and TRBJ1-4, with TRBD1 matching 7 bases. The germline CDR1 and CDR2 sequences are SGHRS and YFSETQ. V trimming: 4 bases; J trimming: 0 bases; junction bases outside the gene matches: 9. The CDR3 is 17 amino acids.

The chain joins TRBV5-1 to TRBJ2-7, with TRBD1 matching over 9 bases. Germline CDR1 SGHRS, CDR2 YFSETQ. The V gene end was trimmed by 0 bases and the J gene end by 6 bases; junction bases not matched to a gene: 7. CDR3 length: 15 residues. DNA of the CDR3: TGCGCCAGCAGCTTGGAGGCACAGGGGGCAATCGAGCAGTACTTC. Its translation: CASSLEAQGAIEQYF. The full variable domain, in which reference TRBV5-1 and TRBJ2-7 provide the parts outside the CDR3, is KAGVTQTPRYLIKTRGQQVTLSCSPISGHRSVSWYQQTPGQGLQFLFEYFSETQRNKGNFPGRFSGRQFSNSRSEMNVSTLELGDSALYLCASSLEAQGAIEQYFGPGTRLTVT.

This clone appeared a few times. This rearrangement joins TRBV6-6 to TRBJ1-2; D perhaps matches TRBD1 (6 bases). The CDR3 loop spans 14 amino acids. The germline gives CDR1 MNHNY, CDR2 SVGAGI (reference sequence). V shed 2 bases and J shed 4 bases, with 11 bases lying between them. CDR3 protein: CASSYTQGPYGYTF. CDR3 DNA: TGTGCCAGCAGTTACACGCAGGGGCCCTATGGCTACACCTTC.

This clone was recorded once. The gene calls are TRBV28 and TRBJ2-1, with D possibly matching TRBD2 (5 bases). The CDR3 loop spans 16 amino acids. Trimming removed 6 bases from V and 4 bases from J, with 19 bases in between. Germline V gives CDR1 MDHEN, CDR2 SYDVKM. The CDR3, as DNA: TGTGCCAGCAGCCCACCGGGATCCAATTTATACAATGAGCAGTTCTTC. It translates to CASSPPGSNLYNEQFF. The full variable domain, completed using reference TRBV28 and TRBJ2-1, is DVKVTQSSRYLVKRTGEKVFLECVQDMDHENMFWYRQDPGLGLRLIYFSYDVKMKEKGDIPEGYSVSREKKERFSLILESASTNQTSMYLCASSPPGSNLYNEQFFGPGTRLTVL.

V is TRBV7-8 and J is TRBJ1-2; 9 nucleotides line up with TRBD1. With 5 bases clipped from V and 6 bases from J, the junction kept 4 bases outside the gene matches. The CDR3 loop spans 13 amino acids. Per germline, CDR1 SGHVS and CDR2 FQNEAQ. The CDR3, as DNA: TGTGCCAGCAGCCCCGGGACAGGGAATGGCTACACCTTC. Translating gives CASSPGTGNGYTF.

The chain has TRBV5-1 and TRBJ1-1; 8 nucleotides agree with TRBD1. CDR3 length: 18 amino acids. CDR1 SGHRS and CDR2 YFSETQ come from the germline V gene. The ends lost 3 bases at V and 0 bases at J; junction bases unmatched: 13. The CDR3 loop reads CASSSERTGTFMNTEAFF. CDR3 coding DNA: TGCGCCAGCAGCTCCGAGCGGACAGGGACATTCATGAACACTGAAGCTTTCTTT. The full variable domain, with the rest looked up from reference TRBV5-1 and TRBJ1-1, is KAGVTQTPRYLIKTRGQQVTLSCSPISGHRSVSWYQQTPGQGLQFLFEYFSETQRNKGNFPGRFSGRQFSNSRSEMNVSTLELGDSALYLCASSSERTGTFMNTEAFFGQGTRLTVV.

The CDR3 DNA is TGCGCCAGCAGCTTCGGTAGCGGGGGCTTGGAGCAGTTCTTC. It yields the protein CASSFGSGGLEQFF. The chain has TRBV5-1 and TRBJ2-1; TRBD2 matches at 9 bases. This CDR3 comprises 14 residues. Trimming at V came to 2 bases and at J to 10 bases, leaving 7 bases not matched to a gene. Germline V gives CDR1 SGHRS, CDR2 YFSETQ.

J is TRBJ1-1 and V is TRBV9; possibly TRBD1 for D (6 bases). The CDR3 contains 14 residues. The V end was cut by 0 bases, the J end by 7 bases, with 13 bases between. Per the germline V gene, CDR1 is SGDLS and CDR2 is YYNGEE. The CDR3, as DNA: TGTGCCAGCAGCGTAGAAACAGGGCTGGGTGAAGCTTTCTTT. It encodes CASSVETGLGEAFF.

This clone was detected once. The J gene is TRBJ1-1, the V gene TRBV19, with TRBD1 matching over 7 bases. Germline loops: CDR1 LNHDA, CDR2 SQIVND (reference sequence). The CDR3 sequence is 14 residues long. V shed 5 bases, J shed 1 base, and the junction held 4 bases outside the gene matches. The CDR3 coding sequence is TGTGCCAGTAGTCTAGGGACAGAGAACACTGAAGCTTTCTTT. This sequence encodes CASSLGTENTEAFF.

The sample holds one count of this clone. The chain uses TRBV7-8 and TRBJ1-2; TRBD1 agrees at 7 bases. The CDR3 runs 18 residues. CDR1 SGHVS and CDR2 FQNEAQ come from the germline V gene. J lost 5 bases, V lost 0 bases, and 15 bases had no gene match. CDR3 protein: CASSLALATWQGGYGYTF. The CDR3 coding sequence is TGTGCCAGCAGCTTAGCGCTAGCCACGTGGCAGGGGGGATATGGCTACACCTTC.

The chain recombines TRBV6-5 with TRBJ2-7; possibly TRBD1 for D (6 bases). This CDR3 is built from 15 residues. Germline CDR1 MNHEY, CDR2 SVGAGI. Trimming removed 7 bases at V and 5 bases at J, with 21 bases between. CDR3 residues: CASNGPLRAGDEQYF. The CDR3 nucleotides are TGTGCCAGCAACGGCCCTTTGAGGGCAGGGGACGAGCAGTACTTC.

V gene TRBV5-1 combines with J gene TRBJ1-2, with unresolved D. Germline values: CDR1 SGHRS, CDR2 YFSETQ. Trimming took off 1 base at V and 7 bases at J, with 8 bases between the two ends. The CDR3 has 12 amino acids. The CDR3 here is CASSLTGSGYTF. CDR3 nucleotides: TGCGCCAGCAGCTTGACGGGGAGTGGCTACACCTTC. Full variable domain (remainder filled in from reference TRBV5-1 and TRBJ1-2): KAGVTQTPRYLIKTRGQQVTLSCSPISGHRSVSWYQQTPGQGLQFLFEYFSETQRNKGNFPGRFSGRQFSNSRSEMNVSTLELGDSALYLCASSLTGSGYTFGSGTRLTVV.

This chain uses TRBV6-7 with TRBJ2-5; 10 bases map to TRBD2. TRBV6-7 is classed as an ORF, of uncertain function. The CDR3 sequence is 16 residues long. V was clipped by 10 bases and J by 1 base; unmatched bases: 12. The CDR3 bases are TGTGCCACCCCGGGGCTAGCGGGGGTTTCCCAAGAGACCCAGTACTTC. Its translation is CATPGLAGVSQETQYF.

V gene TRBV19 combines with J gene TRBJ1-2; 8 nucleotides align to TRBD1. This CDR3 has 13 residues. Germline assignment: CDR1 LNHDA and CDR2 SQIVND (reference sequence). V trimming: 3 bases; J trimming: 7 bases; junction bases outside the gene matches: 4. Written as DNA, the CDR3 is TGTGCCAGTAGTATTTCAGGGGGCCGTGGCTACACCTTC. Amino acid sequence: CASSISGGRGYTF.

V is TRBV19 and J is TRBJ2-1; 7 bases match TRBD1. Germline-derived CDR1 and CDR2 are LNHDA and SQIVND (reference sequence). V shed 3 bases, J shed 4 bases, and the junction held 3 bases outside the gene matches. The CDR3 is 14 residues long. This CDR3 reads CASSMGDRYNEQFF. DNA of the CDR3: TGTGCCAGTAGTATGGGGGACAGATACAATGAGCAGTTCTTC.

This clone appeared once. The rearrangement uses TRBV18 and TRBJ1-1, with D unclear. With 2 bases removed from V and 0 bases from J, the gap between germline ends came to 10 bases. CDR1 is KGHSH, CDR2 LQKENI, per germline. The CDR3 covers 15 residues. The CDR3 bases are TGTGCCAGCTCACCAGCGGCAGTAATGAACACTGAAGCTTTCTTT. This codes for CASSPAAVMNTEAFF. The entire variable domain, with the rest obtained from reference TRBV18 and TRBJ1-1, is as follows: NAGVMQNPRHLVRRRGQEARLRCSPMKGHSHVYWYRQLPEEGLKFMVYLQKENIIDESGMPKERFSAEFPKEGPSILRIQQVVRGDSAAYFCASSPAAVMNTEAFFGQGTRLTVV.

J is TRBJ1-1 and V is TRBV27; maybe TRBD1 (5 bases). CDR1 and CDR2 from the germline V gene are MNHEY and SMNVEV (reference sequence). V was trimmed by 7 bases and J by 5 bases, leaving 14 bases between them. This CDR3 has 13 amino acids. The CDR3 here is CASNPWQGTEAFF. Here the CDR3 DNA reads TGTGCCAGCAACCCCTGGCAGGGAACTGAAGCTTTCTTT.

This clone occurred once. Written as DNA, the CDR3 is TGTGCCACCAGGAAGGGACAGGTGAACAATGAGCAGTTCTTC. It codes for CATRKGQVNNEQFF. This sequence joins TRBV15 and TRBJ2-1, with TRBD1 matching 8 bases. Looked up from germline, CDR1 is LNHNV and CDR2 is YYDKDF (reference sequence). The CDR3 sequence is 14 residues long. The ends lost 6 bases at V and 5 bases at J; junction bases unmatched: 6.

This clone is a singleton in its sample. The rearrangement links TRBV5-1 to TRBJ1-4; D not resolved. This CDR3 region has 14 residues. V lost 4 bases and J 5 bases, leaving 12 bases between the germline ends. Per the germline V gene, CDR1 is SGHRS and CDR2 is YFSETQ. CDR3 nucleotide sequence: TGCGCCAGCAGCCAGTCCGCGGGAAATGAAAAACTGTTTTTT. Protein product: CASSQSAGNEKLFF.

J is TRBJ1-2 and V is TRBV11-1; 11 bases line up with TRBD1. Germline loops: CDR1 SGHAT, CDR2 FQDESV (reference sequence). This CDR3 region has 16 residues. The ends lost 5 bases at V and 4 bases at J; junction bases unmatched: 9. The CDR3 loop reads CASSQTGTGGVYGYTF. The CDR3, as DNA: TGTGCCAGCAGCCAAACCGGGACAGGGGGAGTCTATGGCTACACCTTC. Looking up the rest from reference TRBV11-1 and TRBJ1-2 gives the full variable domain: EAEVAQSPRYKITEKSQAVAFWCDPISGHATLYWYRQILGQGPELLVQFQDESVVDDSQLPKDRFSAERLKGVDSTLKIQPAELGDSAMYLCASSQTGTGGVYGYTFGSGTRLTVV.

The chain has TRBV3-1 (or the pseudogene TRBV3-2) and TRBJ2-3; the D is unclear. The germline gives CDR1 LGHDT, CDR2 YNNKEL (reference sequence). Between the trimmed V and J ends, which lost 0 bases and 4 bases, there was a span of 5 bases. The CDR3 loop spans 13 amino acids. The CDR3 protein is CASSQDIADTQYF. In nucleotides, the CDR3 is TGTGCCAGCAGCCAAGATATCGCAGATACGCAGTATTTT.

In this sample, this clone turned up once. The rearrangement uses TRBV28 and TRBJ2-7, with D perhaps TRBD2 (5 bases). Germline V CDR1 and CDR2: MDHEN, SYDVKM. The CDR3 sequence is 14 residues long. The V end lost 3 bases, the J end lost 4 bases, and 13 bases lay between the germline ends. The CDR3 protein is CASSFPPRGYEQYF. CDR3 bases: TGTGCCAGCAGTTTCCCCCCCCGCGGGTACGAGCAGTACTTC.

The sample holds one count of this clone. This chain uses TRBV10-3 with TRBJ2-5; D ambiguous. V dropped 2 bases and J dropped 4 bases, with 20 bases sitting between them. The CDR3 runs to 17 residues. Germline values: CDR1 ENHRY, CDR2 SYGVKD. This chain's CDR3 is CAISELSVTSNRETQYF. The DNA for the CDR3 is TGTGCCATCAGTGAGCTGTCCGTGACTTCCAATCGAGAGACCCAGTACTTC.

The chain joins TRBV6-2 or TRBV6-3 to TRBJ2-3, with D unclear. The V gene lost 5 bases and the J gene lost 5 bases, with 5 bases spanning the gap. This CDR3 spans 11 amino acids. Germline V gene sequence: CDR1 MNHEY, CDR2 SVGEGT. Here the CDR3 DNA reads TGTGCCAGCAGTCTCTTAGATACGCAGTATTTT. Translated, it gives CASSLLDTQYF.

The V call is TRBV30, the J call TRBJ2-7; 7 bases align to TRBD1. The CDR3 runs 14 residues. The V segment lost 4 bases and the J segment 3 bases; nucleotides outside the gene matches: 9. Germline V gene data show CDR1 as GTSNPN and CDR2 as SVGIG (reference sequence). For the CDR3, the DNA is TGTGCCTGGATTAGATCCCCAGGGGGCTACGAGCAGTACTTC. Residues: CAWIRSPGGYEQYF.